Listed here is a single T cell receptor (beta chain). This clone has just one count. It has no known antigen specificity. Base qualities are not recorded, but no much larger clone differs from it by a single base. Via the germline V gene, CDR1 is LGHNT and CDR2 FRNRAP. Trimming leaves V shorter by 6 bases and J shorter by 2 bases, with the junction holding 8 bases beyond the gene matches. Including cysteine and phenylalanine, the CDR3 has 15 amino acids. The entry retains the CDR3 DNA only, 45 bases that are in frame from base 1. Libraries were made using the immunoSEQ multiplex PCR assay. For the multiplex PCR, a mixture combining 60 forward primers for TCR Vbeta segments and 13 reverse primers for TCR Jbeta segments was used. The CDR3 region of rearranged TCR beta genes was amplified from genomic DNA by a multiplex PCR assay. Amplified TCR beta libraries were sequenced as 87-base-pair reads on the Illumina HiSeq System. As for the authors' bioinformatics: A later analysis tallied 75 million to 95 million unique TCR beta chains across the 666 repertoires, and approximately 11 million of those chains were shared by two or more donors. Raw reads were error-corrected and collapsed into unique sequences with a nearest-neighbor algorithm that merged closely related sequences to remove PCR and sequencing errors. To assign V, D and J gene segments, CDR3 sequences were aligned to IMGT reference sequences. Each retained sequence needed at least a six-nucleotide match to both a V gene segment and a J gene segment. Rearrangements were called productive when the CDR3 lacked stop codons and stayed in frame with V and J; all others were non-productive. CDR3 was defined according to IMGT convention as the region running from the second conserved V-encoded cysteine to the conserved J-encoded phenylalanine. In an earlier analysis of roughly 610 of the donors, sequences lacking an unambiguous match to a single V gene segment were excluded. An earlier analysis of 587 of the donors classified V segments as functional when productive rearrangements were above 56.7% and as segregating when the standard deviation between donors was above 5%. A statistical classification framework was built for diagnosing cytomegalovirus status from the catalog of TCR beta chain sequences. In a later analysis, TCR nucleotide sequences were compared against IMGT/GENE-DB human TR gene sequences so that V and J genes could be assigned. The TCRdist pipeline was used in a later analysis to assign CDR3 sequences and most-parsimonious VDJ recombination scenarios. A later analysis defined each TCR beta chain by its CDR3 amino acid sequence plus V-gene family, and excluded reads lacking a unique V-gene family. As a way to deal with suspected cross-contamination and a sequencing artifact, a later analysis dropped over 550 nucleotide sequences that were highly shared and had low generation probability. For each public chain, a later analysis derived a clonal expansion index from normalized ranks of inferred template counts within each repertoire. Generation probabilities in a later analysis came from a VDJ recombination model fitted to out-of-frame rearrangements, and those results were checked against IGoR. In a later analysis, TCR-TCR, TCR-HLA and TCR-CMV co-occurrence was scored with hypergeometric tests, and a repertoire-size bias correction was applied to TCR pairs. A later analysis estimated false discovery rates by permuting HLA or CMV assignments 20 times. A later analysis grouped co-occurring TCRs with DBSCAN, adding TCRdist sequence similarity when clustering within HLA-allele-positive subsets. Repertoires with fewer than 30,000 or more than 120,000 public chains, plus five repertoires with anomalous nucleotide sharing, were excluded from co-occurrence clustering. TCRdb provides this immuneACCESS table in a form limited to in-frame rearrangements. Some clones are lacking; in checked studies, under half of them reflect an unresolved V gene, and why the rest are absent is not known. D and trimming were read from the DNA, whereas the V and J calls and clone size are those reported in that table. The sample table lists some 200,000 clones, approximately 79% of them with a count of one. The ten top clones hold about 1.7% of the sample.

This entry comes from a study of cytomegalovirus exposure and HLA in healthy donors (dated 2017 in TCRdb). At the level of the whole study: In an earlier analysis of some 610 of the donors, roughly 300 Gb of sequence data and just under 120 million unique TCR beta sequences from about 190 million T cells were reported. Besides the first cohort of 500 to 700 subjects, a separate validation cohort made up of over 100 different subjects was used. Among some 410 genotyped donors of the cohort, an average of approximately 240,000 unique TCR beta nucleotide sequences were sequenced per donor, roughly 20% of them non-productive. High-throughput TCR immunosequencing, statistical association of individual TCRs with disease status, and machine learning were combined to predict cytomegalovirus infection status. In a later genetic analysis, genome-wide SNP genotypes for about 65% of the 666 donors were used, and that subset was treated as a discovery cohort. Every repertoire in the discovery cohort had been generated on one and the same sequencing platform. Alongside the repertoire data, information on donor age, sex, ethnicity and CMV serostatus was compiled. The study used immunosequencing to profile the T cell repertoires of more than 650 subjects and linked those repertoires to cytomegalovirus serostatus. Of the 300 to 450 genotyped donors, 81% were placed in the genetic ancestry cluster associated with self-reported Caucasian donors. About five DR-DQ haplotypes were treated as single units for association and clustering because of strong linkage in the cohort. Rather than using new phenotypic data, the later analysis identified candidate immune exposures from TCR beta sequences and from how often those sequences occurred across donors. Both class I and class II loci were covered by HLA typing, at four-digit resolution. Typing coverage differed by locus: A, B, C, DRB1 and DQB1 were typed in roughly 620-640 donors, DQA1 in roughly 500, DPA1 in some 610, and DPB1 in approximately 450. To decide whether each TCR beta V gene segment behaved as functional or pseudogenic, an earlier analysis of fewer than 750 of the donors relied on high-throughput TCR beta sequencing. To study patterns of TCR occurrence, a later analysis re-analyzed previously published TCR beta repertoires from 700 or so donors and added high-resolution HLA genotyping. Roughly 300 gigabases of sequencing data and approximately 85 million unique TCR sequences were included in an early release covering about 700 HLA-typed donors. The study was designed to test whether signatures of past pathogen exposure could be identified by cataloging public T cell receptors. Results and caveats for the whole study, not just this receptor: At a false discovery rate of 0.05, a later analysis linked some 18,000 TCR beta sequences to specific HLA alleles. Some 16 rarely observed V segments, including chromosome 9 orphons, were excluded from the earlier analysis of a few hundred of the donors because counts were too low. CMV serostatus was the only immune exposure information available for the cohort. The study gave a list of 150 to 200 TCR beta chains associated with cytomegalovirus. Sequencing depth was assumed to be roughly uniform across donors in the presence/absence analyses, though that assumption may not hold. A later analysis reported that several top co-occurrence clusters appeared linked to parvovirus B19, influenza, CMV and Epstein-Barr virus. A further reported finding was that TCR beta sequences accurately predicted the HLA-A and HLA-B alleles for most subjects in the first cohort. A few of the identified cytomegalovirus-associated TCR beta chains were confirmed in vitro to be specific for cytomegalovirus antigens. Compared with equally common non-associated chains, HLA-associated TCR beta chains in a later analysis were more clonally expanded and had lower generation probabilities. A later analysis found that TCR association rates varied across HLA loci, with DRB1 alleles showing the most associated TCRs and HLA-C alleles the fewest. V-gene and J-gene trimming of TCR beta chains was associated with a missense DCLRE1C variant in a later genetic analysis, and the association was replicated in an independent cohort. When HLA alleles, especially DR and DQ, strongly co-occurred, TCR associations were difficult to assign to individual alleles. In this cohort, only TCR beta chains were sequenced, and detectable features were limited by the absence of alpha or paired-chain data. Some IMGT-functional V segments, including TRBV6-2 and TRBV6-3, could not be distinguished by the 87-base-pair reads and were therefore excluded. Most TCR sequences were observed very rarely across donors, whereas some public TCRs were present in many individuals. Because HLA typing was unavailable for some donors at each locus, only the typed subset was used in association tests. Correlated functional status among segregating V segments might be attributable to linkage disequilibrium, but an unknown experimental factor could not be ruled out. The authors suggested that the approach could potentially be extended to other disease states and immunological phenotypes. Cytomegalovirus status was reported to be diagnosed by the classifier with high specificity and sensitivity in both the original and validation cohorts. A later genetic analysis reported fewer N-insertions in productive TCRs among donors in an Asian-associated ancestry cluster than the roughly 650-donor mean. According to a later analysis, most CMV-associated TCR beta chains appeared to be HLA-restricted, and the HLA associations seemed to be driven largely by CMV exposure. A group of highly shared sequence variants was considered likely to be a technical artifact of the sequencing pipeline. In an earlier analysis of roughly 560 of the donors, most TCR beta V segments were observed in productive rearrangements about 87% or about 30% of the time, broadly matching IMGT annotations.

The cohort consisted of 600 to 700 healthy bone marrow donors. Cohort members were all nominally healthy when sampled, although unrecorded immune exposures were likely present. The donor was CMV seronegative and belonged to the group of 350 to 400 seronegative cohort members. Every donor gave a peripheral blood sample, and the peripheral blood mononuclear cells from that sample were used for TCR beta sequencing. The Qiagen DNeasy Blood Extraction Kit was used to extract genomic DNA from the blood cell samples. The TCR was taken from a man between 50 and 59 years old in good health and CMV-seronegative. This chain joins TRBV12-5 to TRBJ2-3; a stretch of 7 junction bases matches TRBD2. The sequenced sample was PBMCs. CDR3 loop: CASGSMGGTTDTQYF. The bases are TGTGCTAGTGGCTCTATGGGAGGGACCACAGATACGCAGTATTTT.